This T cell receptor beta chain comes out of a study of blood T cell repertoires in COVID-19. Study details: Samples of COVID-19 (acute and convalescent) were obtained from the United States, Italy and Spain.

CDR3 length equals 14 residues. Germline values: CDR1 MNHNY, CDR2 SVGAGI (reference sequence). With 2 bases removed from V and 2 bases from J, the gap between germline ends came to 10 bases. The assay was immunoSEQ multiplex PCR, and TCRdb's table has in-frame clones only and misses some. The sample yields 250,000 to 350,000 clones, around 89% seen once. This chain uses TRBV6-6 with TRBJ2-7, with no clear D. The sequenced sample was peripheral blood. This clonotype was obtained from a woman aged 45-65 years with COVID-19, enrolled during active disease. Here the CDR3 reads CASSYKSGPYEQYF. CDR3 bases: TGTGCCAGCAGTTACAAGTCTGGGCCCTACGAGCAGTACTTC.